The 28 T cell receptor beta chains presented below share a single source sample, sequenced in a study of vaccination effects on CD4 cells after COVID-19 (dated by TCRdb to between 2022 and 2023). Libraries came from the immunoSEQ multiplex PCR assay. TCRdb's version of the immuneACCESS table is confined to in-frame rearrangements and falls short of the full clone set. An unresolved V gene accounts for under half of the shortfall where checked; the remainder is of unknown origin. For this sample there are 40,000 to 50,000 clones; 55% to 75% appear just once. The ten largest clones represent about 28% of the sample. To identify antigen-specific CD4+ T cell clonotypes by their expansion, the ViraFEST assay first stimulated PBMC with viral peptide pools and then applied TCR sequencing. After approximately eleven days of culture, CD4+ T cells were isolated with the EasySep CD4+ T cell isolation kit. The absence of prior SARS-CoV-2 infection in healthy vaccine recipients was confirmed by negative nucleocapsid antibodies before and after vaccination.

For these receptors, no antigen is known. The material sequenced was CD4+ T cells from PBMCs cultured with HCoV-OC43 spike peptides, taken before COVID-19 vaccination. The label giving this sample's cell subset or site can be read as: HCoV-OC43 spike overlapping peptide pool stimulation. All receptors derive from a human donor who received a COVID-19 vaccine.

The chain combines TRBV19 with TRBJ2-6; D is uncertain. V was clipped by 7 bases and J by 3 bases, with 4 bases between them. The V gene's germline CDR1 is LNHDA and CDR2 SQIVND (reference sequence). The CDR3 is made up of 12 amino acids. This CDR3 reads CASTSGANVLTF. CDR3 DNA sequence: TGTGCCAGTACGAGTGGGGCCAACGTCCTGACTTTC.

This clone was observed once. J is TRBJ2-1 and V is TRBV14, with TRBD2 identical over 9 bases. CDR1 and CDR2 from the germline V gene are SGHDN and FVKESK. V shed 6 bases, J shed 0 bases, and the junction held 15 bases outside the gene matches. The CDR3 covers 19 residues. In nucleotides, the CDR3 is TGTGCCAGCAGTTTTAGCGGGGGCCCGACTCGACGCTCCTACAATGAGCAGTTCTTC. Protein: CASSFSGGPTRRSYNEQFF.

The chain uses TRBV14 and TRBJ1-1; 7 positions match TRBD1. The CDR3 has 15 residues. V trimming: 1 base; J trimming: 10 bases; junction bases outside the gene matches: 12. Germline CDR1 and CDR2: SGHDN and FVKESK. The CDR3: CASSQVSRGDNGAFF. Here the CDR3 DNA reads TGTGCCAGCAGCCAAGTCAGCAGGGGGGATAATGGAGCTTTCTTT.

This clone was seen a few times. The rearrangement links TRBV7-9 to TRBJ2-1; 8 nucleotides agree with TRBD2. The CDR3 covers 15 residues. V shed 3 bases and J 0 bases; nucleotides not matched to a gene: 1. The germline V gene has CDR1 SEHNR and CDR2 FQNEAQ (reference sequence). In DNA form, the CDR3 reads TGTGCCAGCAGCTTGGGGACTAGCTCCTACAATGAGCAGTTCTTC. Protein sequence: CASSLGTSSYNEQFF. Looking up the rest from reference TRBV7-9 and TRBJ2-1 gives the full variable domain: DTGVSQNPRHKITKRGQNVTFRCDPISEHNRLYWYRQTLGQGPEFLTYFQNEAQLEKSRLLSDRFSAERPKGSFSTLEIQRTEQGDSAMYLCASSLGTSSYNEQFFGPGTRLTVL.

V gene TRBV19 combines with J gene TRBJ2-2; D possibly corresponds to TRBD2 (6 bases). The CDR3 has 18 residues. Germline V gives CDR1 LNHDA, CDR2 SQIVND (reference sequence). The V end lost 8 bases, the J end lost 3 bases, and 25 bases lay between the germline ends. The CDR3 spells CASRGWSTWFVDTGELFF. DNA for the CDR3: TGTGCCAGTCGGGGGTGGTCGACGTGGTTCGTGGACACCGGGGAGCTGTTTTTT. Variable domain in full (rest from reference TRBV19 and TRBJ2-2): DGGITQSPKYLFRKEGQNVTLSCEQNLNHDAMYWYRQDPGQGLRLIYYSQIVNDFQKGDIAEGYSVSREKKESFPLTVTSAQKNPTAFYLCASRGWSTWFVDTGELFFGEGSRLTVL.

In this sample, this clone turned up a few times. This rearrangement joins TRBV5-6 to TRBJ2-7, with 10 bases lining up with TRBD1. After removal of 7 bases from V and 3 bases from J, the junction contained 7 bases not matched to a gene. Germline CDR1 reads SGHDT; CDR2 reads YYEEEE. The CDR3 length is 14 residues. CDR3 residues: CASGHWTGGYEQYF. CDR3 DNA sequence: TGTGCCAGCGGTCACTGGACAGGGGGCTACGAGCAGTACTTC.

A single count supports this clone. The chain joins TRBV30 to TRBJ1-2, with D uncertain. The germline CDR1 and CDR2 sequences are GTSNPN and SVGIG (reference sequence). There are 12 residues in the CDR3. The ends were cut back, 5 bases at V and 5 bases at J, with 12 bases in the middle. The CDR3 protein is CAWSDWEYGYTF. In DNA, the CDR3 is TGTGCCTGGTCGGACTGGGAATATGGCTACACCTTC.

The genes are TRBV2 and TRBJ2-7, with TRBD2 matching over 7 bases. The CDR3 is 13 amino acids. The germline V gene has CDR1 SNHLY and CDR2 FYNNEI. After removal of 7 bases from V and 2 bases from J, the junction contained 5 bases not matched to a gene. The CDR3 spells CASKGGGTYEQYF. In DNA form, the CDR3 reads TGTGCCAGCAAGGGCGGGGGTACCTACGAGCAGTACTTC.

The rearrangement links TRBV5-4 to TRBJ1-6, with D perhaps matching TRBD1 (6 bases). Germline values: CDR1 SGHNT, CDR2 YYREEE (reference sequence). V was pared by 4 bases and J by 7 bases, with 21 bases between. The CDR3 spans 17 residues. Written as DNA, the CDR3 is TGTGCCAGCAGCCCAGGGGTCCCGGGACAATCAAATTCACCCCTCCACTTT. Its protein product is CASSPGVPGQSNSPLHF.

This chain connects TRBV11-2 to TRBJ1-2; D unclear. CDR3 length: 15 residues. Trimming took off 0 bases at V and 2 bases at J, with 10 bases between the two ends. Germline V CDR1 and CDR2: SGHAT, FQNNGV. CDR3 DNA: TGTGCCAGCAGCTTAGATCCTGCGGCGAACTATGGCTACACCTTC. It specifies CASSLDPAANYGYTF.

The V gene is TRBV4-3, the J gene TRBJ1-3; D is uncertain. The CDR3 has 16 residues. The germline V gene has CDR1 LGHNA and CDR2 YSLEER. V lost 0 bases to trimming and J lost 1 base, with 10 bases between them. The CDR3 sequence: CASSQENTLSGNTIYF. The CDR3 DNA follows: TGCGCCAGCAGCCAAGAAAACACTTTATCTGGAAACACCATATATTTT.

This clone was seen a few times. The chain has TRBV9 and TRBJ2-2; tentatively, D is TRBD2 (5 bases). The CDR3 spans 13 residues. CDR1 and CDR2 (germline): SGDLS, YYNGEE. Trimming took off 3 bases at V and 9 bases at J, with 12 bases between the two ends. The CDR3 coding sequence is TGTGCCAGCAGCGAGCGGATCCACCGGGAGCTGTTTTTT. It is translated as CASSERIHRELFF.

V and J are TRBV5-1 and TRBJ2-7; TRBD2 agrees at 14 bases. This CDR3 spans 15 amino acids. CDR1 and CDR2 from the germline V gene are SGHRS and YFSETQ. Trimming took 4 bases from V and 5 from J; bases not matched to a gene: 5. The DNA of the CDR3 is TGCGCCAGCAGCCCGGGACTAGCGGGAGAGCACGAGCAGTACTTC. This codes for CASSPGLAGEHEQYF.

The chain has TRBV18 and TRBJ2-7; D call uncertain. The CDR3 is made up of 15 amino acids. Deletions cut 3 bases from V and 2 bases from J, with 14 bases between. CDR1 is KGHSH and CDR2 is LQKENI in the germline V gene. The CDR3 sequence: CASSPSPTATYEQYF. CDR3 nucleotides: TGTGCCAGCTCACCGTCACCGACCGCAACCTACGAGCAGTACTTC.

The chain links TRBV5-1 to TRBJ2-6, with D hard to call. The V end lost 3 bases, the J end lost 2 bases, and 9 bases lay between the germline ends. Germline V CDR1 and CDR2: SGHRS, YFSETQ. The CDR3 spans 15 residues. CDR3 residues: CASSSDSTGANVLTF. The CDR3, as DNA: TGCGCCAGCAGCTCGGATTCCACTGGGGCCAACGTCCTGACTTTC.

The chain carries TRBV10-3 and TRBJ1-4; 7 nucleotides line up with TRBD1. The length of the CDR3 is 14 residues. J gave up 6 bases and V 6 bases, and 7 bases lay outside the gene matches. In germline, CDR1 is ENHRY, CDR2 SYGVKD. CDR3 in amino acids: CAISGDSSDEKLFF. The CDR3 nucleotides read TGTGCCATCAGCGGGGACAGCTCCGATGAAAAACTGTTTTTT.

The sample holds one count of this clone. V and J are TRBV3-1 (or the pseudogene TRBV3-2) and TRBJ2-2, with no clear D. The CDR3 contains 13 residues. V was pared by 0 bases and J by 5 bases, with 4 bases between. CDR1 and CDR2 (germline): LGHDT, YNNKEL (reference sequence). In DNA form, the CDR3 reads TGTGCCAGCAGCCAAGACCATACCGGGGAGCTGTTTTTT. Amino acids: CASSQDHTGELFF.

The chain carries TRBV7-2 and TRBJ2-5; TRBD2 is a possible D gene (6 bases). V was pared by 6 bases and J by 5 bases, with 19 bases between. CDR1 is SGHTA, CDR2 FQGNSA, per germline. CDR3 length: 15 amino acids. DNA for the CDR3: TGTGCCAGCAGGCCCGATCTCGCGGGGAGGGAGACCCAGTACTTC. Translation gives CASRPDLAGRETQYF. The full variable domain, in which reference TRBV7-2 and TRBJ2-5 provide the parts outside the CDR3, is GAGVSQSPSNKVTEKGKDVELRCDPISGHTALYWYRQSLGQGLEFLIYFQGNSAPDKSGLPSDRFSAERTGGSVSTLTIQRTQQEDSAVYLCASRPDLAGRETQYFGPGTRLLVL.

V gene TRBV28 combines with J gene TRBJ2-7; D is tentatively TRBD1 or TRBD2 (5 bases each). This CDR3 contains 15 residues. Per germline, CDR1 MDHEN and CDR2 SYDVKM. V gave up 5 bases and J gave up 2 bases, with 16 bases separating them. The CDR3 bases are TGTGCCAGCAGTCCCGGGGTTATGGGGGCCTACGAGCAGTACTTC. This codes for CASSPGVMGAYEQYF. The whole variable domain, filled in from reference TRBV28 and TRBJ2-7, reads DVKVTQSSRYLVKRTGEKVFLECVQDMDHENMFWYRQDPGLGLRLIYFSYDVKMKEKGDIPEGYSVSREKKERFSLILESASTNQTSMYLCASSPGVMGAYEQYFGPGTRLTVT.

This clone was detected a few times. The chain recombines TRBV19 with TRBJ1-5; D is uncertain. CDR3 length: 14 residues. V lost 1 base and J lost 1, with 5 bases in between. CDR1 is LNHDA and CDR2 is SQIVND in the germline V gene (reference sequence). This CDR3 reads CASSIGPSNQPQHF. The CDR3 region has the DNA TGTGCCAGTAGTATAGGACCCAGCAATCAGCCCCAGCATTTT.

This clone was picked up a small number of times. The chain links TRBV2 to TRBJ1-5, with D possibly being TRBD1 (5 bases). Germline V CDR1 and CDR2: SNHLY, FYNNEI. The ends were cut back, 6 bases at V and 1 base at J, with 7 bases in the middle. This CDR3 spans 13 amino acids. CDR3 residues: CASRTVSNQPQHF. Written as DNA, the CDR3 is TGTGCCAGCAGGACAGTAAGCAATCAGCCCCAGCATTTT.

The rearrangement links TRBV6-4 to TRBJ2-7; 11 bases align to TRBD1. CDR3 size: 18 residues. Germline loops: CDR1 MRHNA, CDR2 SNTAGT. The V gene end was trimmed by 7 bases and the J gene end by 4 bases; junction bases not matched to a gene: 18. CDR3 sequence reads: CASTPDRGRTRNGYEQYF. As DNA, the CDR3 is TGTGCCAGCACCCCGGACAGGGGGCGGACTAGGAATGGATACGAGCAGTACTTC.

V and J are TRBV12-3 or TRBV12-4 and TRBJ1-2; 8 bases fit TRBD1. This CDR3 has 12 residues. V lost 8 bases, J lost 5 bases, and 4 bases stayed unmatched. CDR3 protein: CASAGGKYGYTF. In nucleotides, the CDR3 is TGTGCCAGCGCAGGGGGCAAATATGGCTACACCTTC.

CDR3 nucleotide sequence: TGCGCCAGCAGCCACCCGGGACAGGCTTCTTCCTCCTACGAGCAGTACTTC. This gives the protein CASSHPGQASSSYEQYF. The chain joins TRBV4-1 to TRBJ2-7, with TRBD1 matching over 8 bases. V lost 3 bases to trimming and J lost 0 bases; unmatched junction nucleotides: 10. Germline lookup yields CDR1 MGHRA and CDR2 YSYEKL. The CDR3 extends over 17 amino acids.

The chain is built from TRBV28 and TRBJ1-2; D is ambiguous. CDR3 length: 13 residues. V lost 5 bases, J lost 2 bases, and 9 bases lay in between. Germline CDR1 and CDR2: MDHEN and SYDVKM. The CDR3 DNA follows: TGTGCCAGCAGTCGACATGAGAACTATGGCTACACCTTC. Protein sequence: CASSRHENYGYTF.

The chain joins TRBV3-1 (or the pseudogene TRBV3-2) to TRBJ2-7; 8 bases are shared with TRBD2. CDR3 length: 15 residues. Germline CDR1 LGHDT, CDR2 YNNKEL (reference sequence). Trimming took 1 base from V and 5 from J; bases not matched to a gene: 7. The CDR3 protein is CASSQGRSGSHEQYF. CDR3 nucleotides: TGTGCCAGCAGCCAAGGGAGAAGCGGGAGCCACGAGCAGTACTTC.

Ten or more counts support this clone. The chain recombines TRBV19 with TRBJ1-2; a possible D gene is TRBD1 (5 bases). Trimming pared 0 bases from V and 8 bases from J, leaving 13 bases between. This CDR3 comprises 14 residues. Germline V CDR1 and CDR2: LNHDA, SQIVND (reference sequence). The CDR3 region has the DNA TGTGCCAGTAGTATAGAGGCAGGGTCTGGCGGCTACACCTTC. This gives the protein CASSIEAGSGGYTF.

The sample holds a few counts of this clone. This rearrangement joins TRBV20-1 to TRBJ1-2; D unresolved. CDR3 length equals 11 residues. Trimming removed 3 bases at V and 8 bases at J, with 10 bases between. Germline CDR1 is DFQATT and CDR2 is SNEGSKA (reference sequence). The CDR3 here is CSASGKGGYTF. The CDR3 coding sequence is TGCAGTGCTAGTGGTAAGGGCGGCTACACCTTC.